A selection of T cell receptor beta chains follows, all from one sample in a study of blood T cell repertoires in COVID-19. Only in-frame clones appear in the TCRdb table, and some are missing; sequencing was by immunoSEQ multiplex PCR. The sample consists of 100,000 or so clones, 87% of them appearing once. Sequenced sample: peripheral blood. The receptors stem from a woman aged 25-40 years with acute or convalescent COVID-19. The CDR3 runs from the conserved cysteine through the conserved F or W. Fields, in order: clone size, D gene, J gene, V gene, CDR3 DNA, CDR3 protein. The D gene is left open where the match is weak. Clone size, where shown, is once, few, many, or a class for clones that have expanded.

NA TRBD1 TRBJ1-1 TRBV10-3 TGTGCCATCAGTGGGGACAGGGCTGGCGAGACTGAAGCTTTCTTT CAISGDRAGETEAFF
once TRBD1 TRBJ2-7 TRBV4-1 TGCGCCAGCAGCCAGGGGACAGGGCAGCGCTCCTACGAGCAGTACTTC CASSQGTGQRSYEQYF
NA NA TRBJ2-2 TRBV19 TGTGCCAGTAGTCCGAGATACGGGGCCGGGGAGCTGTTTTTT CASSPRYGAGELFF
few TRBD1 TRBJ1-6 TRBV4-2 TGTGCCAGCAGCCAAGTTGCGACAGGGCCTGATAATTCACCCCTCCACTTT CASSQVATGPDNSPLHF
once TRBD2 TRBJ2-7 TRBV20-1 TGCAGTGCTAGTACCTTGAGCGGGGGCTCCTACGAGCAGTACTTC CSASTLSGGSYEQYF
NA NA TRBJ1-6 TRBV5-1 TGCGCCAGCAGCGAACCCTACAGAAATTCACCCCTCCACTTT CASSEPYRNSPLHF
NA NA TRBJ1-2 TRBV6-5 TGTGCCAGCAGCCCCCCCTCAGGAACATATGGCTACACCTTC CASSPPSGTYGYTF
NA TRBD1 TRBJ1-1 TRBV5-6 TGTGCCAGCAGCTTGATGACAGGGTTGGGGAACACTGAAGCTTTCTTT CASSLMTGLGNTEAFF
NA TRBD2 TRBJ2-1 TRBV18 TGTGCCAGCTCACCCTTCCTTAGCGGGGGGGCCGATGAGCAGTTCTTC CASSPFLSGGADEQFF
once NA TRBJ1-2 TRBV28 TGTGCCAGCAGTCCTTTGGGGGAACAGGGAATGGGGTTCTATGGCTACACCTTC CASSPLGEQGMGFYGYTF
NA TRBD2 TRBJ2-1 TRBV10-3 TGTGCCATCAGTTCTACGGGACTAGCGGACGAGCAGTTCTTC CAISSTGLADEQFF
NA NA TRBJ2-3 TRBV5-1 TGCGCCAGCAGCCGGGACTTACCAGTTTTAAGCACAGATACGCAGTATTTT CASSRDLPVLSTDTQYF
NA TRBD1 TRBJ1-6 TRBV19 TGTGCCAGTATGAGACAGGGGAATTCACCCCTCCACTTT CASMRQGNSPLHF
NA NA TRBJ2-7 TRBV30 TGTGCCTGGAGTGTAGGTGAGGGCCCCTACGAGCAGTACTTC CAWSVGEGPYEQYF
NA TRBD1 TRBJ2-2 TRBV24-1 TGTGCCACCAGGGACGGACAGGGAGGTCACACCGGGGAGCTGTTTTTT CATRDGQGGHTGELFF
NA NA TRBJ2-3 TRBV29-1 TGCAGCGTTGGCCGAGCAGATACGCAGTATTTT CSVGRADTQYF
NA TRBD1 TRBJ2-7 TRBV18 TGTGCCAGCTCCCCCGGGACAGGACCCTACGAGCAGTACTTC CASSPGTGPYEQYF
NA TRBD2 TRBJ2-3 TRBV7-3 TGTGCCAGCAGCCTAGGCCCCAGCGGGGGTTCAGATACGCAGTATTTT CASSLGPSGGSDTQYF
NA NA TRBJ1-1 TRBV6-1 TGTGCCAGCAGTGACAGGGTACACGGCACTGAAGCTTTCTTT CASSDRVHGTEAFF
NA NA TRBJ2-1 TRBV10-2 TGCGCCAGCAGTGACGTAAATGAGCAGTTCTTC CASSDVNEQFF
NA NA TRBJ2-7 TRBV4-2 TGTGCCAGCAGCCAAGAACCGACAAGCTACGAGCAGTACTTC CASSQEPTSYEQYF
NA NA TRBJ1-2 TRBV5-1 TGCGCCAGCAGTCACGCCTCTACAGGGAATGGCTACACCTTC CASSHASTGNGYTF
NA NA TRBJ2-4 TRBV5-6 TGTGCCAGCAGCTTGCCGGGGGTCAAAAACATTCAGTACTTC CASSLPGVKNIQYF
NA NA TRBJ2-5 TRBV4-2 TGTGCCAGCAGCCAAGGAAGCGGGGAGACCCAGTACTTC CASSQGSGETQYF
NA TRBD1 TRBJ1-1 TRBV2 TGTGCCAGCAGCGCCCCAGGGGGGGACAGGGAAGGCACTGAAGCTTTCTTT CASSAPGGDREGTEAFF
NA NA TRBJ1-5 TRBV6-5 TGTGCCACCTCACAGGGACCGGATCAGCCCCAGCATTTT CATSQGPDQPQHF
once NA TRBJ2-3 TRBV5-1 TGCGCCAGCAGCTTTCTCCCCGGCAGGGCTGATGCAGATACGCAGTATTTT CASSFLPGRADADTQYF
NA NA TRBJ1-1 TRBV19 TGTGCCAGTGCCCTGGTCAGGGCCCTGAGGAACACTGAAGCTTTCTTT CASALVRALRNTEAFF
NA TRBD1 TRBJ2-5 TRBV18 TGTGCCAGCTCAACAGGGGCCAAAGAGACCCAGTACTTC CASSTGAKETQYF
NA NA TRBJ2-3 TRBV20-1 TGCAGTCCCTTTTATCGGGATACGCAGTATTTT CSPFYRDTQYF
NA NA TRBJ1-3 TRBV18 TGTGCCAGCTCGCCTACCCGGGAGTCCCAGGGTCCCTCTCACACCATATATTTT CASSPTRESQGPSHTIYF
NA NA TRBJ1-1 TRBV30 TGTGCCTGGAACGGGGGGAACACTGAAGCTTTCTTT CAWNGGNTEAFF
NA TRBD1 TRBJ2-1 TRBV6-2/TRBV6-3 TGTGCCAGCAGCCCACGACAGGGGGGGGATGAGCAGTTCTTC CASSPRQGGDEQFF
NA NA TRBJ2-1 TRBV5-1 TGCGCCAGCAGCTTCCTACAGGGCTACAATGAGCAGTTCTTC CASSFLQGYNEQFF
NA NA TRBJ2-1 TRBV6-5 TGTGCCAGCATCCGACGGGGAACGAATGAGCAGTTCTTC CASIRRGTNEQFF
once NA TRBJ2-7 TRBV15 TGTGCCACCAGCAGAGATCGGGCCTCGGGGTACGAGCAGTACTTC CATSRDRASGYEQYF
NA NA TRBJ1-1 TRBV5-6 TGTGCCAGCAGCTTTCAACCACAGAAGAACACTGAAGCTTTCTTT CASSFQPQKNTEAFF
NA NA TRBJ1-1 TRBV18 TGTGCCAGCTCACTTCTAGAAGGACTAGACACTGAAGCTTTCTTT CASSLLEGLDTEAFF
NA TRBD2 TRBJ2-3 TRBV25-1 TGTGCCAGCAGTGGGGGCCTGCGGGGGGGCCTGGATACGCAGTATTTT CASSGGLRGGLDTQYF
NA TRBD1 TRBJ1-2 TRBV6-5 TGTGCCAGCACCCGGACAGGGGAAGGGTACTATGGCTACACCTTC CASTRTGEGYYGYTF
NA NA TRBJ1-1 TRBV3-1/TRBV3-2 TGTGCCAGCAGCCCTAGCGGGGGGAGTTTTAATGCTTTCTTT CASSPSGGSFNAFF
NA TRBD1 TRBJ2-1 TRBV7-3 TGTGCCAGCAGCTTAACCGGGACAGGGGGCAATGAGCAGTTCTTC CASSLTGTGGNEQFF
NA NA TRBJ2-5 TRBV2 TGTGCCAGCAGTATCTGGACAGAGCAAGAGACCCAGTACTTC CASSIWTEQETQYF
NA TRBD1 TRBJ2-7 TRBV27 TGTGCCAGCAGTTTTGGGACAGGGGCCTACGAGCAGTACTTC CASSFGTGAYEQYF
NA TRBD1 TRBJ1-2 TRBV4-1 TGCGCCAGCAGCCGGCTCGGCAGGGGGGAAAGTAACTATGGCTACACCTTC CASSRLGRGESNYGYTF
NA NA TRBJ1-2 TRBV20-1 TGCAGTGCTAGAGTCAGCTATGGCTACACCTTC CSARVSYGYTF
few NA TRBJ1-4 TRBV25-1 TGTGCCAGCAGTGGGGGAGCACGGTGGAGTGAAAAACTGTTTTTT CASSGGARWSEKLFF
NA NA TRBJ2-1 TRBV7-8 TGTGCCAGCAGCTCTCATCCCCGGGGCCCCCGGGGGAATGAGCAGTTCTTC CASSSHPRGPRGNEQFF
NA NA TRBJ2-7 TRBV5-1 TGCGCCAGCAGCTTATCAGGGGGAGGCTACGAGCAGTACTTC CASSLSGGGYEQYF
NA NA TRBJ2-2 TRBV10-3 TGTGCCACCAAAACGAACACCGGGGAGCTGTTTTTT CATKTNTGELFF
few NA TRBJ1-1 TRBV10-1 TGCGCCAGCAGTGACCACCTCGACAGAGAAGCTTTCTTT CASSDHLDREAFF
NA NA TRBJ1-1 TRBV19 TGTGCCAGTATGGACAGCTTGGGCACTGAAGCTTTCTTT CASMDSLGTEAFF
once TRBD2 TRBJ2-1 TRBV5-1 TGCGCCAGCAGCCTTTATCTAGCGGGGGGAGGGTACAATGAGCAGTTCTTC CASSLYLAGGGYNEQFF
NA NA TRBJ1-2 TRBV7-9 TGTGCCAGCAGCTCTCCGTCGGTGCGACTCTATGGCTACACCTTC CASSSPSVRLYGYTF
NA TRBD2 TRBJ2-3 TRBV10-3 TGTGCCATCAGTGAGGGGCTAGCGGGGGCCACAGATACGCAGTATTTT CAISEGLAGATDTQYF